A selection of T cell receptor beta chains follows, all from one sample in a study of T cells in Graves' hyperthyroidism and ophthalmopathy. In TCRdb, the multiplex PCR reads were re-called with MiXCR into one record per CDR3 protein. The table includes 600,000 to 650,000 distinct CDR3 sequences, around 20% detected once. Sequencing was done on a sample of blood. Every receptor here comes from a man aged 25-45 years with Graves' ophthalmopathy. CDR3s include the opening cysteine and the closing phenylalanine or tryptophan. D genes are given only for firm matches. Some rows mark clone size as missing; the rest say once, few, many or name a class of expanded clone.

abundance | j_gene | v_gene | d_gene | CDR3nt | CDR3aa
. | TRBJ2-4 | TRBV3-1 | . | TGTGCCAGCAGCCAAGTCGGGGGGACAGCCGGTGGAAACATTCAGTACTTC | CASSQVGGTAGGNIQYF
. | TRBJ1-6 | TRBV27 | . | TGTGCCAGCAGTTTCGTCGCGCAGGGGATCGGCTCACCCCTCCACTTT | CASSFVAQGIGSPLHF
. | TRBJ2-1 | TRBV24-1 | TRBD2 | TGTGCCACCAGCTTCCCGGGACTAGCGGGAGTTACTGAGCAGTTCTTC | CATSFPGLAGVTEQFF
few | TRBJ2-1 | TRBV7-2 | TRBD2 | TGTGCCAGCAGCTTAATGGCGGGAGACTACAATGAGCAGTTCTTC | CASSLMAGDYNEQFF
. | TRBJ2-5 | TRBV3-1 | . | TGTGCCAGCAGCCCTAGTCGGGGGCGGGGTGAGACCCAGTACTTC | CASSPSRGRGETQYF
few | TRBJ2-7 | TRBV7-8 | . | TGTGCCAGCAGCTTAACGGCGGCAGGACCTCCCTACGAGCAGTACTTC | CASSLTAAGPPYEQYF
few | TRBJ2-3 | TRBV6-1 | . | TGTGCCAGCAGCTCCAAGGGTGCGGGAAGAACAGATACGCAGTATTTT | CASSSKGAGRTDTQYF
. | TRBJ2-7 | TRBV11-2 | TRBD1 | TGTGCCAGCAGCGGCCGGGACAGGGGGCACGAGCAGTACTTC | CASSGRDRGHEQYF
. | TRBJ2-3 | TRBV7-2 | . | TGTGCCAGCAGCTCGCTACCAGGGGCAGATACGCAGTATTTT | CASSSLPGADTQYF
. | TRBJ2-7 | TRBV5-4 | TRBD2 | TGTGCCAGCAGCTTGGAAGGCGGGGGTCTGGGGGAGCAGTACTTC | CASSLEGGGLGEQYF
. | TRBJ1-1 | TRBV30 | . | TGTGCCTGGAGTGTACGCGCAGCGAACACTGAAGCTTTCTTT | CAWSVRAANTEAFF
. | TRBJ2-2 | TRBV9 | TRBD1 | TGTGCCAGCAGACGTAGTGGACAGGGGTTCGCCGGGGAGCTGTTTTTT | CASRRSGQGFAGELFF
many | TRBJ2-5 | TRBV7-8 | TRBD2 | TGTGCCAGCAGCTCGGGAAGAGCGGGAGCGGAGACCCAGTACTTC | CASSSGRAGAETQYF
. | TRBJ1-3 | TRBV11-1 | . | TGTGCCAGCAGCCGAAGGGGAACTGGAAACACCATATATTTT | CASSRRGTGNTIYF
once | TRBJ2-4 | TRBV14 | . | TGTGCCAGCAGCCCTTTCGGGGCAGGAAAAAACATTCAGTACTTC | CASSPFGAGKNIQYF